This TCR beta chain was sequenced in a study of Tregs in tolerant kidney transplant recipients. About the study: Related graft donors supplied nonmyeloablative bone marrow transplants, and mixed chimerism was transient.

CDR1 is KGHSH, CDR2 LQKENI, per germline. The CDR3 runs to 16 residues. V lost 3 bases, J lost 4 bases, and 3 bases stayed unmatched. Regarding this clone: The antigen is not known. Additional DNA sequences in this sample encode the identical CDR3.

The data were produced by immunoSEQ multiplex PCR, yet TCRdb's version contains in-frame clones alone and is incomplete. The table shows about 94,000 clones, with more than 85% occurring only once. The study's findings and limits: Validation in larger populations is needed because few patients were studied. Expanding Tregs on activated donor B cells appeared to best identify donor-specific TCRbeta clones. Changing PCR primers prevented nucleotide comparison between some patients' samples.

This chain uses TRBV18 with TRBJ1-6; 10 bases map to TRBD1. The receptor was derived from a human donor who received a combined kidney and bone marrow transplant. Sequenced here: CD4+ T cells from blood, sampled before the transplant. Here the CDR3 reads CASSPPGQGYNSPLHF. The CDR3 coding sequence is TGTGCCAGCTCACCCCCGGGACAGGGGTATAATTCACCCCTCCACTTT. The entire variable domain, with the rest obtained from reference TRBV18 and TRBJ1-6, is as follows: NAGVMQNPRHLVRRRGQEARLRCSPMKGHSHVYWYRQLPEEGLKFMVYLQKENIIDESGMPKERFSAEFPKEGPSILRIQQVVRGDSAAYFCASSPPGQGYNSPLHFGNGTRLTVT.